Here is one TCR beta chain with its context. Antigen unknown. Making use of molecular barcodes, quantitative 5'-RACE generated TCR beta libraries. TCRdb fed the 5' RACE reads into MiXCR, producing one record per CDR3 protein. Altogether about 540,000 distinct CDR3 sequences are present, 12% being singletons, with the ten largest covering about 6.8%. These data come from a study of CD8 T cells in ankylosing spondylitis. Study-level findings and limits: There was reportedly significant enrichment of clones that were disease-linked in matched ankylosing spondylitis synovial fluid. In ankylosing spondylitis blood, a motif of roughly eight highly homologous TCR beta variants appeared characteristic.

Losses at the gene ends were 6 bases for V and 9 bases for J; bases not matched to a gene: 7. This CDR3 comprises 15 residues. The germline CDR1 and CDR2 sequences are SNHLY and FYNNEI. Sequences were obtained from blood, either unsorted or a sorted T cell fraction (not recorded which). The source of this sequence is a male donor with ankylosing spondylitis. The rearrangement joins TRBV2 to TRBJ2-1, with 14 bases identical to TRBD2. The chain's CDR3 is CASSGTSGSYGEQFF. The CDR3 DNA is TGTGCCAGCAGCGGGACTAGCGGGAGTTACGGTGAGCAGTTCTTC.